This TCR beta chain derives from a study of blood T cell repertoires in COVID-19. As for the study in general: Samples taken during acute and convalescent COVID-19 were collected in the United States, Italy and Spain.

Germline V gene sequence: CDR1 MNHEY, CDR2 SMNVEV (reference sequence). The CDR3 runs 16 residues. V was pared by 7 bases and J by 5 bases, with 24 bases between. How the authors handled the data: Using reference gene primer amplification, nucleated cell counts were estimated. The method was immunoSEQ multiplex PCR; TCRdb's version includes in-frame clones alone and lacks a portion of them. That table gives V, J and clone size, and the DNA gave D and trimming. In the table there are almost 200,000 clones, 70% to 90% of which are singletons. Enrolled during active infection, Seattle patients were then followed longitudinally.

The sequenced sample was peripheral blood. This TCR was sampled from a man aged 55 to 70 with COVID-19, enrolled during active disease. This sequence joins TRBV27 and TRBJ2-7, with TRBD1 as a possible D gene (6 bases). In DNA form, the CDR3 reads TGTGCCAGCAAAAAAGCCGGACAGCATCGATATAACGAGCAGTACTTC. Translating gives CASKKAGQHRYNEQYF.